Following are 31 T cell receptor beta chains from one sample sequenced in a study of T cells in Graves' hyperthyroidism and ophthalmopathy. RNA transcripts gave rise to amplified TCR beta CDR3 regions. The TCR CDR3 first-round RT-PCR relied on the HTBI primer set. TCRdb ran MiXCR on the multiplex PCR reads and lists one entry per CDR3 protein. The sample carries around 250,000 distinct CDR3 sequences, less than 15% recorded once. The sample consisted of blood. The receptors were sampled from a woman in her forties with Graves' hyperthyroidism that later progressed to Graves' ophthalmopathy.

This clonotype was observed at least ten times. The CDR3 is CASSFSFSGTYEQYF. DNA for the CDR3: TGTGCCAGCAGTTTCTCCTTTAGCGGGACCTACGAGCAGTACTTC. V and J are TRBV28 and TRBJ2-7, with TRBD2 matching over 8 bases. Per germline, CDR1 MDHEN and CDR2 SYDVKM. The CDR3 loop spans 15 amino acids. The V and J ends lost 3 bases and 2 bases, in that order; junction bases with no gene match: 6.

This clonotype was seen only a few times. The rearrangement uses TRBV2 and TRBJ2-7; D is perhaps TRBD1 (5 bases). The V gene's germline CDR1 is SNHLY and CDR2 FYNNEI. CDR3 length equals 14 residues. The V end was cut by 6 bases, the J end by 0 bases, with 12 bases between. The CDR3 protein is CASRATDISYEQYF. CDR3 DNA sequence: TGTGCCAGCAGAGCGACAGATATCTCCTACGAGCAGTACTTC.

The sample holds many counts of this clonotype. J is TRBJ2-3 and V is TRBV20-1; D ambiguous. This CDR3 has 12 residues. V lost 0 bases and J 8 bases, leaving 9 bases between the germline ends. Germline loops: CDR1 DFQATT, CDR2 SNEGSKA (reference sequence). In nucleotides, the CDR3 is TGCAGTGCTAGAGATCCTAAGGCTACGCAGTATTTT. It specifies CSARDPKATQYF.

On this clonotype: At one boundary the junction diverges from the germline segment, which might be a read error. The chain has TRBV6-5 and TRBJ1-3, with no clear D. Germline V lookup: CDR1 MNHEY, CDR2 SVGAGI. The CDR3 is made up of 15 amino acids. CDR3 region: CASSFSGSSGNTIYF. DNA for the CDR3: TGTGCCAGCAGTTTTTCCGGCAGTTCTGGGAACACCATATATTTT.

This clonotype was counted at least ten times. The V call is TRBV2, the J call TRBJ1-3, with a possible D match to TRBD1 (5 bases). V shed 7 bases and J shed 0 bases, with 13 bases lying between them. The V gene's germline CDR1 is SNHLY and CDR2 FYNNEI. The CDR3 is 15 residues long. Written as DNA, the CDR3 is TGTGCCAGCATACAGGCGATCCGCTCTGGAAACACCATATATTTT. Translating gives CASIQAIRSGNTIYF.

This clonotype has just a few counts. The V gene is TRBV24-1, the J gene TRBJ2-7; 8 bases fit TRBD1. The V segment lost 3 bases and the J segment 4 bases; nucleotides outside the gene matches: 10. CDR3 length: 16 residues. The germline gives CDR1 KGHDR, CDR2 SFDVKD. The CDR3 loop is CATSDAHGTGLYEQYF. DNA for the CDR3: TGTGCCACCAGTGATGCACATGGGACAGGCTTATACGAGCAGTACTTC.

This clonotype was seen at least ten times. CDR3 nucleotides: TGCAGTGTCCAGGCCGCCGAAGCCTTTAATGAAAAACTGTTTTTT. Residues: CSVQAAEAFNEKLFF. The chain has TRBV20-1 and TRBJ1-4, with D unresolved. CDR1 and CDR2 (germline): DFQATT, SNEGSKA (reference sequence). The CDR3 has 15 amino acids. Trimming took off 7 bases at V and 4 bases at J, with 19 bases between the two ends.

This clonotype was observed many times. This chain uses TRBV7-3 with TRBJ2-7; 8 nucleotides align to TRBD2. This CDR3 spans 15 amino acids. V lost 3 bases and J lost 0; bases outside the gene matches: 4. Per the germline V gene, CDR1 is SGHTA and CDR2 is FQGTGA. CDR3 in amino acids: CASSLAGGSSYEQYF. The CDR3 DNA reads TGTGCCAGCAGCTTGGCGGGAGGTTCCTCCTACGAGCAGTACTTC.

The sample holds many counts of this clonotype. The J gene is TRBJ2-7, the V gene TRBV20-1; no reliable D call. CDR1 is DFQATT and CDR2 is SNEGSKA in the germline V gene (reference sequence). The CDR3 is 10 residues long. The V end lost 5 bases, the J end lost 7 bases, and 9 bases lay between the germline ends. The CDR3: CSAPRKEQYF. The CDR3 DNA sequence: TGCAGTGCTCCCCGCAAGGAGCAGTACTTC.

At least ten counts were recorded for this clonotype. V gene TRBV7-2 combines with J gene TRBJ2-3; TRBD2 matches 11 bases. From germline, CDR1 is SGHTA and CDR2 FQGNSA. Germline trimming cut 5 bases from V and 1 base from J; bases unmatched to any gene: 8. The CDR3 consists of 17 residues. The chain's CDR3 is CASSPGSGRAGTDTQYF. The DNA of the CDR3 is TGTGCCAGCAGCCCAGGTAGCGGGAGGGCTGGCACAGATACGCAGTATTTT.

This clonotype was recorded a few times. The CDR3 sequence: CATSRASTDEKLFF. The CDR3 coding sequence is TGTGCCACCAGCAGAGCTTCTACAGATGAAAAACTGTTTTTT. The chain joins TRBV15 to TRBJ1-4; no definite D call. Germline V gives CDR1 LNHNV, CDR2 YYDKDF (reference sequence). V lost 1 base, J lost 6 bases, and 9 bases lay in between. The CDR3 totals 14 residues.

This clonotype was recorded many times. This chain links TRBV2 with TRBJ1-1; tentatively, D is TRBD1 (6 bases). There are 13 residues in the CDR3. Trimming removed 6 bases at V and 10 bases at J, with 18 bases between. The germline CDR1 and CDR2 sequences are SNHLY and FYNNEI. Here the CDR3 DNA reads TGTGCCAGCAGCTCTGAAGGGGAAGGGGGAGCTTTCTTT. Translating gives CASSSEGEGGAFF.

The chain employs TRBV10-2 and TRBJ2-2; 8 bases fit TRBD1. Trimming cost V 10 bases and J 1 base; bases outside gene matches: 11. Germline assignment: CDR1 WSHSY and CDR2 SAAADI. The CDR3 sequence is 16 residues long. Here the CDR3 DNA reads TGCGCCACCCAGGGGGCCGCGAGCCTGAACACCGGGGAGCTGTTTTTT. This gives the protein CATQGAASLNTGELFF.

This clonotype was counted at least ten times. The chain couples TRBV30 to TRBJ2-1, with a possible D match to TRBD2 (6 bases). Between the trimmed V and J ends, which lost 1 base and 15 bases, there was a span of 13 bases. The CDR3 loop spans 11 amino acids. The V gene's germline CDR1 is GTSNPN and CDR2 SVGIG (reference sequence). The CDR3 here is CAWSAGGLRFF. The CDR3 coding sequence is TGTGCCTGGAGTGCCGGGGGACTGCGGTTCTTC.

The chain combines TRBV4-1 with TRBJ2-3; 14 nucleotides align to TRBD2. Losses at the gene ends were 1 base for V and 2 bases for J; bases not matched to a gene: 14. The CDR3 is 21 residues long. Looked up from germline, CDR1 is MGHRA and CDR2 is YSYEKL. In DNA form, the CDR3 reads TGCGCCAGCAGCCAAGCTGCCTGGGGGACTAGCGGGAGTCTCGTCACAGATACGCAGTATTTT. The encoded protein is CASSQAAWGTSGSLVTDTQYF.

V and J are TRBV10-3 and TRBJ2-3; TRBD2 matches 9 bases. Germline trimming cut 4 bases from V and 4 bases from J; bases unmatched to any gene: 6. CDR1 is ENHRY, CDR2 SYGVKD, per germline. The CDR3 sequence is 15 residues long. CDR3: CAISGGTSPPDTQYF. For the CDR3, the DNA is TGTGCCATCAGTGGGGGGACTAGCCCCCCAGATACGCAGTATTTT.

This clonotype was counted many times. This chain links TRBV28 with TRBJ1-5; tentative D call: TRBD1 (5 bases). V lost 2 bases and J lost 4, with 12 bases in between. CDR1 MDHEN and CDR2 SYDVKM come from the germline V gene. The CDR3 covers 15 residues. CDR3 nucleotides: TGTGCCAGCAGTTTAAAGGGGCGCGAAAATCAGCCCCAGCATTTT. Protein sequence: CASSLKGRENQPQHF.

This clonotype has ten or more counts. The chain employs TRBV3-1 and TRBJ2-1, with unresolved D. Trimming took off 0 bases at V and 0 bases at J, with 6 bases between the two ends. CDR1 LGHDT and CDR2 YNNKEL come from the germline V gene (reference sequence). This CDR3 is 15 amino acids long. The CDR3 sequence: CASSQDLGSYNEQFF. The CDR3 nucleotides read TGTGCCAGCAGCCAAGATCTGGGCTCCTACAATGAGCAGTTCTTC.

This clonotype was recorded at least ten times. This sequence joins TRBV15 and TRBJ2-1; possibly TRBD2 for D (5 bases). CDR3 size: 15 residues. Germline V gene data show CDR1 as LNHNV and CDR2 as YYDKDF (reference sequence). V dropped 2 bases and J dropped 4 bases, with 12 bases sitting between them. CDR3 sequence (DNA): TGTGCCACCAGCAGACAGCGGTCCCCTTACAATGAGCAGTTCTTC. This gives the protein CATSRQRSPYNEQFF.

In regard to this clonotype: A much more abundant neighbour one base away suggests this may be a read error. The rearrangement joins TRBV4-1 to TRBJ1-2; TRBD1 matches at 7 bases. V shed 3 bases, J shed 4 bases, and the junction held 11 bases outside the gene matches. This CDR3 has 16 amino acids. CDR1 is MGHRA, CDR2 YSYEKL, per germline. This chain's CDR3 is CASSQSQGNSSYGYTF. In nucleotides, the CDR3 is TGCGCCAGCAGCCAGTCACAGGGGAATAGTAGCTATGGCTACACCTTC.

This clonotype occurred many times. Here the CDR3 reads CASSFGQGLSGANVLTF. The CDR3 nucleotides read TGTGCCAGCAGTTTCGGACAAGGCCTCTCTGGGGCCAACGTCCTGACTTTC. The chain couples TRBV28 to TRBJ2-6; possible D gene TRBD1, 5 bases. CDR3 size: 17 residues. Germline V CDR1 and CDR2: MDHEN, SYDVKM. V was shortened by 3 bases and J by 0 bases, with 12 bases between the two germline ends. The whole variable domain, remainder taken from reference TRBV28 and TRBJ2-6, is DVKVTQSSRYLVKRTGEKVFLECVQDMDHENMFWYRQDPGLGLRLIYFSYDVKMKEKGDIPEGYSVSREKKERFSLILESASTNQTSMYLCASSFGQGLSGANVLTFGAGSRLTVL.

This clonotype came up many times. The J gene is TRBJ2-1, the V gene TRBV11-2; D remains unclear. The CDR3 is 15 residues long. Trimming took off 5 bases at V and 7 bases at J, with 18 bases between the two ends. Per germline, CDR1 SGHAT and CDR2 FQNNGV. The CDR3 DNA reads as TGTGCCAGCAGCCTCGCATTAGGTATGAGGAATGAGCAGTTCTTC. Amino acids: CASSLALGMRNEQFF.

Points on this clonotype: A much bigger clone sits one base away, suggesting this may be a read error. The rearrangement joins TRBV6-2 or TRBV6-3 to TRBJ1-6; 9 nucleotides agree with TRBD1. From germline, CDR1 is MNHEY and CDR2 SVGEGT. The CDR3 is made up of 14 amino acids. The ends lost 4 bases at V and 14 bases at J; junction bases unmatched: 9. CDR3 protein: CASSFGQGRSSLHF. DNA for the CDR3: TGTGCCAGCAGTTTTGGACAGGGGAGGTCATCCCTCCACTTT.

This clonotype was observed many times. This chain uses TRBV28 with TRBJ1-3, with 8 bases identical to TRBD1. Germline CDR1 is MDHEN and CDR2 is SYDVKM. CDR3 length: 17 residues. The ends lost 4 bases at V and 0 bases at J; junction bases unmatched: 8. The CDR3 protein is CASSWGTGPFSGNTIYF. The CDR3 coding sequence is TGTGCCAGCAGTTGGGGGACAGGCCCATTCTCTGGAAACACCATATATTTT.

This clonotype was recorded at least ten times. The rearrangement joins TRBV20-1 to TRBJ2-3, with 9 bases fitting TRBD2. J was trimmed by 2 bases and V by 2 bases; bases with no gene match: 17. The germline V gene encodes CDR1 DFQATT and CDR2 SNEGSKA (reference sequence). This CDR3 is built from 19 residues. CDR3 in DNA: TGCAGTGCTAGACCTTGGCCGATCATAGCGGGAGAGTACACAGATACGCAGTATTTT. Translating gives CSARPWPIIAGEYTDTQYF.

In its sample, this clonotype was seen many times. The chain joins TRBV11-2 to TRBJ2-7, with 7 bases matching TRBD1. The germline V gene encodes CDR1 SGHAT and CDR2 FQNNGV. This CDR3 region has 14 residues. V trimming: 2 bases; J trimming: 4 bases; junction bases outside the gene matches: 5. The CDR3 sequence: CASSLTGARYEQYF. DNA for the CDR3: TGTGCCAGCAGCTTAACAGGGGCGAGATACGAGCAGTACTTC.

This clonotype was found many times. The chain combines TRBV7-9 with TRBJ2-7; 9 bases map to TRBD1. The CDR3 totals 15 residues. Germline lookup yields CDR1 SEHNR and CDR2 FQNEAQ (reference sequence). Losses at the gene ends were 5 bases for V and 3 bases for J; bases not matched to a gene: 8. The CDR3 DNA follows: TGTGCCAGCAGCCAGAAGGACAGGGGAGTCTACGAGCAGTACTTC. Amino acids: CASSQKDRGVYEQYF.

This clonotype was counted ten times or more. Here the CDR3 reads CASRPANLRVNEQFF. The CDR3 bases are TGTGCCAGCAGGCCGGCGAATCTCAGGGTGAATGAGCAGTTCTTC. This rearrangement joins TRBV28 to TRBJ2-1; a weak D match, TRBD1 (5 bases). The CDR3 is 15 residues long. V was shortened by 6 bases and J by 7 bases, with 19 bases between the two germline ends. Germline values: CDR1 MDHEN, CDR2 SYDVKM. The full variable domain, rest sourced from reference TRBV28 and TRBJ2-1, is DVKVTQSSRYLVKRTGEKVFLECVQDMDHENMFWYRQDPGLGLRLIYFSYDVKMKEKGDIPEGYSVSREKKERFSLILESASTNQTSMYLCASRPANLRVNEQFFGPGTRLTVL.

This clonotype was detected ten times or more. The rearrangement joins TRBV27 to TRBJ2-5; D is unresolved. The CDR3 runs to 13 residues. V dropped 6 bases and J dropped 3 bases, with 11 bases sitting between them. Germline CDR1 reads MNHEY; CDR2 reads SMNVEV (reference sequence). CDR3 bases: TGTGCCAGCAGCCGATCGATCAAAGAGACCCAGTACTTC. This encodes CASSRSIKETQYF.

In this sample, this clonotype turned up many times. Here the CDR3 reads CSARDRRLAGVGDTQYF. For the CDR3, the DNA is TGCAGTGCTAGAGACAGGAGACTAGCGGGAGTCGGAGATACGCAGTATTTT. The chain has TRBV20-1 and TRBJ2-3; 12 positions agree with TRBD2. Germline trimming cut 0 bases from V and 5 bases from J; bases unmatched to any gene: 9. The germline gives CDR1 DFQATT, CDR2 SNEGSKA (reference sequence). This CDR3 region has 17 residues.

The chain has TRBV6-5 and TRBJ2-6, with D tentatively TRBD1 or TRBD2 (6 bases each). The germline V gene has CDR1 MNHEY and CDR2 SVGAGI. This CDR3 has 20 residues. Trimming cost V 1 base and J 0 bases, with 19 bases left between them. The CDR3 nucleotides read TGTGCCAGCAGTTACTGGCTAACGGGGGCCCTCTACTCTGGGGCCAACGTCCTGACTTTC. Encoded protein: CASSYWLTGALYSGANVLTF.